This is a list of T cell receptor beta chains from one sample in a study of blood T cell repertoires in COVID-19. Sequencing was performed with immunoSEQ multiplex PCR; in TCRdb, only in-frame clones are kept and a portion is missing. The sample carries 150,000 to 200,000 clones, around 90% recorded once. Sample: peripheral blood. The receptors derive from a human donor in a cohort sampled during active COVID-19. Both conserved end residues are part of each CDR3. D genes are given only for firm matches. Some rows have no size entry. The others give once, few or many, or a class for an expanded clone.

j_call d_call clone_size v_call cdr3_nt cdr3_aa
TRBJ2-7 TRBD1 once TRBV5-5 TGTGCCAGCAGCCAGATCCCGGGACAGCGCTCCTACGAGCAGTACTTC CASSQIPGQRSYEQYF
TRBJ2-3 TRBD2 . TRBV4-3 TGCGCCAGCAGCCAAGGGATAGCGGGGGGGCCCTACACAGATACGCAGTATTTT CASSQGIAGGPYTDTQYF
TRBJ2-4 . . TRBV2 TGTGCCAGCAGTAATCAGGGGAGGGAAAACATTCAGTACTTC CASSNQGRENIQYF
TRBJ2-7 . . TRBV13 TGTGCCAGCAGCCCCGACAGGTCCCCCTACGAGCAGTACTTC CASSPDRSPYEQYF
TRBJ2-1 TRBD2 . TRBV10-1 TGCGCCAGCAGTGAGACTAGCGGGGGGGCAGGGGAGCAGTTCTTC CASSETSGGAGEQFF
TRBJ1-6 TRBD1 . TRBV30 TGTGCCTGGAGTGCCGGACAGGATAATTCACCCCTCCACTTT CAWSAGQDNSPLHF
TRBJ1-4 TRBD1 . TRBV27 TGTGCCAGCAGCCACGGACAGGGAAACGAAAAACTGTTTTTT CASSHGQGNEKLFF
TRBJ2-7 . . TRBV15 TGTGCCACCAGCAGAGATCACTACGAGCAGTACTTC CATSRDHYEQYF
TRBJ2-5 . few TRBV4-2 TGTGCCAGCAGCCGAGAAGCAGGGGCCCAAGAGACCCAGTACTTC CASSREAGAQETQYF
TRBJ1-4 TRBD1 . TRBV6-5 TGTGCCAGCAGCCGACAGGGGTTGGATGAAAAACTGTTTTTT CASSRQGLDEKLFF
TRBJ2-7 . . TRBV1 TGCACCAGCAGCCAAGATGTCGGGGGGGCATCGAACGAGCAGTACTTC CTSSQDVGGASNEQYF
TRBJ2-5 . . TRBV28 TGTGCCAGCAGTTCACAGGGTGAAGAGACCCAGTACTTC CASSSQGEETQYF
TRBJ1-2 TRBD1 . TRBV5-4 TGTGCCAGCAGCTTGGCCGGGACAGGGGTTGGCTACACCTTC CASSLAGTGVGYTF
TRBJ1-2 TRBD1 . TRBV7-2 TGTGCCAGCAGCCGGCAGGGGGCTCAGAATCTTGGCTACACCTTC CASSRQGAQNLGYTF
TRBJ1-5 TRBD1 . TRBV30 TGTGCCTGGGAAGAGGACAGGGGCGGACAGCCCCAGCATTTT CAWEEDRGGQPQHF
TRBJ1-5 . . TRBV7-2 TGTGCCAGCAGTGGACAGAGGAGCAATCAGCCCCAGCATTTT CASSGQRSNQPQHF
TRBJ2-1 TRBD1 . TRBV9 TGTGCCAGCAGCGTCAAAACGGGACAGGGGGCAAATGAGCAGTTCTTC CASSVKTGQGANEQFF
TRBJ2-7 TRBD2 . TRBV3-1/TRBV3-2 TGTGCCAGCAGCCCTACTAGCGGGAGCCACGACGAGCAGTACTTC CASSPTSGSHDEQYF
TRBJ2-1 . . TRBV5-4 TGTGCCAGCAGTTCCGGGACACAGTTCTTC CASSSGTQFF
TRBJ2-7 TRBD2 many TRBV6-6 TGTGCCAGCAGGGCCGGGACTAGCTCCTACGAGCAGTACTTC CASRAGTSSYEQYF
TRBJ2-1 TRBD2 . TRBV7-2 TGTGCCAGCAGCCTCCGACTAGCGGGCATTGAGCAGTTCTTC CASSLRLAGIEQFF
TRBJ1-5 . once TRBV2 TGTGCCAGCAGTGAAGCGAGGCAGGGGATAAATGTGAATCAGCCCCAGCATTTT CASSEARQGINVNQPQHF
TRBJ2-3 TRBD2 . TRBV6-5 TGTGCCAGCTCGAGCGGGAGGGGCACAGATACGCAGTATTTT CASSSGRGTDTQYF
TRBJ2-3 TRBD2 . TRBV6-4 TGTGCCAGCAGCCCCGGACTAGCGGACACAGATACGCAGTATTTT CASSPGLADTDTQYF
TRBJ2-3 TRBD2 . TRBV2 TGTGCCAGCAGTGATAAAGCGGGGATCGCGGATACGCAGTATTTT CASSDKAGIADTQYF
TRBJ2-7 . . TRBV10-1 TGCGCCAGCAGTGAGGTAGCGGACCTCTCCTACGAGCAGTACTTC CASSEVADLSYEQYF
TRBJ2-1 TRBD1 . TRBV6-5 TGTGCCATCGCCAGGGGGAATGAGCAGTTCTTC CAIARGNEQFF
TRBJ2-2 . . TRBV5-1 TGCGCCAGCAGCTTTAATGTGCGGAGATACACCGGGGAGCTGTTTTTT CASSFNVRRYTGELFF
TRBJ2-1 . . TRBV4-1 TGCGCCAGCAGCCAGGGGCTCCGAAATGAGCAGTTCTTC CASSQGLRNEQFF
TRBJ2-1 . once TRBV7-9 TGTGCCAGCAGCTTAGCTCCAGGGACAAACTCCGACAATGAGCAGTTCTTC CASSLAPGTNSDNEQFF
TRBJ2-7 . once TRBV7-2 TGTGCCAGCAGCTTAGGAGGGGGAGCCAGCCCCTACGAGCAGTACTTC CASSLGGGASPYEQYF
TRBJ2-3 TRBD2 few TRBV2 TGTGCCAGCAGTGAGGGGGGACTAGCGGCTAGCACAGATACGCAGTATTTT CASSEGGLAASTDTQYF
TRBJ1-1 . . TRBV10-1 TGCGCCAGCAGTGAGTCGACAAGTCTGAACACTGAAGCTTTCTTT CASSESTSLNTEAFF
TRBJ2-3 TRBD2 . TRBV5-4 TGTGCCAGCAGCTTAGGACTAGGCCCCACAGATACGCAGTATTTT CASSLGLGPTDTQYF
TRBJ2-2 . . TRBV13 TGTGCCAGCAGCTCCCACAACAGACACGGGACGAACACCGGGGAGCTGTTTTTT CASSSHNRHGTNTGELFF
TRBJ2-7 . . TRBV7-2 TGTGCCAGCAGCTTAGACAGGGGGGGGCACGAGCAGTACTTC CASSLDRGGHEQYF
TRBJ1-4 . . TRBV3-1/TRBV3-2 TGTGCCAGCAGCCACAGTACAAATGAAAAACTGTTTTTT CASSHSTNEKLFF
TRBJ2-1 TRBD2 . TRBV4-3 TGCGCCAGCAGCCAAGATCCGAGACTAGCGGGAAGCAATGAGCAGTTCTTC CASSQDPRLAGSNEQFF
TRBJ2-2 TRBD2 . TRBV18 TGTGCCAGCTCACCACCTTATCTAGCGGGAGGCACCGGGGAGCTGTTTTTT CASSPPYLAGGTGELFF
TRBJ1-2 TRBD1 . TRBV5-1 TGCGCCAGCAGCTCGACAGGGAACTATGGCTACACCTTC CASSSTGNYGYTF
TRBJ1-4 TRBD1 . TRBV6-6 TGTGCCAGCAGTCGGGGGACAGCTGAAAAACTGTTTTTT CASSRGTAEKLFF
TRBJ2-3 TRBD2 once TRBV5-5 TGTGCCAGCAGCCTGGGACTAGCGGGAGGGCCGACAGATACGCAGTATTTT CASSLGLAGGPTDTQYF
TRBJ2-3 TRBD1 . TRBV28 TGTGCCAGCAGTTCTGGGGGGACAGGGGGCGGTTATACGCAGTATTTT CASSSGGTGGGYTQYF
TRBJ2-1 TRBD1 . TRBV24-1 TGTGCCACCAGTGATACGACAGGGCGGCAGTTCTTC CATSDTTGRQFF
TRBJ2-1 . . TRBV7-2 TGTGCCAGCAGCTTGGGCCCCAGCTCCTACAATGAGCAGTTCTTC CASSLGPSSYNEQFF
TRBJ1-6 . . TRBV2 TGTGCCAGCAGTGCCAATAGTTCACCCCTCCACTTT CASSANSSPLHF
TRBJ1-1 . . TRBV7-2 TGTGCCAGCAGCTTATGGCGGGGGAACACTGAAGCTTTCTTT CASSLWRGNTEAFF
TRBJ1-6 . . TRBV11-2 TGTGCCAGCAGCCACTCCGGACAGACCAACCTGTCACCCCTCCACTTT CASSHSGQTNLSPLHF
TRBJ2-2 . . TRBV24-1 TGTGCCACCAGTGATCCCCGGGAGATCACCGGGGAGCTGTTTTTT CATSDPREITGELFF
TRBJ2-1 TRBD2 . TRBV5-1 TGCGCCAGCAGCTTGTACGGGGGGGCAGTTGAGCAGTTCTTC CASSLYGGAVEQFF